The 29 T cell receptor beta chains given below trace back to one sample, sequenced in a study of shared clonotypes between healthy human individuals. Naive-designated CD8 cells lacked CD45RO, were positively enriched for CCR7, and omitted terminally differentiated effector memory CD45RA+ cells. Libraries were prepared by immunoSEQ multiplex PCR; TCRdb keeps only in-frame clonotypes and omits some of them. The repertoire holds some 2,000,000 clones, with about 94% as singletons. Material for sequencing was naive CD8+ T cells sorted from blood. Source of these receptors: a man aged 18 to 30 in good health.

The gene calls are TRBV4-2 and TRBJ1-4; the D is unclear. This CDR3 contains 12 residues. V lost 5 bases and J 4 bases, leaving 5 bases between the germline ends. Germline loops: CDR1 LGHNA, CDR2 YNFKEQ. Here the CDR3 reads CASSFDNEKLFF. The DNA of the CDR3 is TGTGCCAGCAGCTTTGATAATGAAAAACTGTTTTTT.

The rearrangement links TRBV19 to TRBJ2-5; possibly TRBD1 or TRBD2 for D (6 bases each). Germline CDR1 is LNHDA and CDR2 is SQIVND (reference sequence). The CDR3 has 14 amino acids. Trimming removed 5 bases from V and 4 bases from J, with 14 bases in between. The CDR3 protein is CASSVMGGLETQYF. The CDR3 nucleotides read TGTGCCAGTAGTGTGATGGGGGGCCTAGAGACCCAGTACTTC.

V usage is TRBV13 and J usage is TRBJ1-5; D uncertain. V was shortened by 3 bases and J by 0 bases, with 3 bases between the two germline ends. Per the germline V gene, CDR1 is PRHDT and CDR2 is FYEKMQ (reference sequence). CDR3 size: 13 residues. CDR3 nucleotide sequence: TGTGCCAGCAGCTTCGGTAGCAATCAGCCCCAGCATTTT. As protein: CASSFGSNQPQHF.

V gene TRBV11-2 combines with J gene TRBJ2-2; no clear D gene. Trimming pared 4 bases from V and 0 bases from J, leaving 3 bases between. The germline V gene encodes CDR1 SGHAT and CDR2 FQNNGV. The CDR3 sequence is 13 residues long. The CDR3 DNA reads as TGTGCCAGCAGCTCCGCGAACACCGGGGAGCTGTTTTTT. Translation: CASSSANTGELFF. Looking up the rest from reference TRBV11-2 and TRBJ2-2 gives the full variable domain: EAGVAQSPRYKIIEKRQSVAFWCNPISGHATLYWYQQILGQGPKLLIQFQNNGVVDDSQLPKDRFSAERLKGVDSTLKIQPAKLEDSAVYLCASSSANTGELFFGEGSRLTVL.

The CDR3 DNA sequence: TGTGCCAGCAGTTACTCGGAGGGGGCGGGTGCCTACGAGCAGTACTTC. Protein sequence: CASSYSEGAGAYEQYF. The chain carries TRBV6-6 and TRBJ2-7; TRBD1 might be the D (7 bases). Germline loops: CDR1 MNHNY, CDR2 SVGAGI (reference sequence). V dropped 0 bases and J dropped 2 bases, with 14 bases sitting between them. CDR3 length: 16 residues.

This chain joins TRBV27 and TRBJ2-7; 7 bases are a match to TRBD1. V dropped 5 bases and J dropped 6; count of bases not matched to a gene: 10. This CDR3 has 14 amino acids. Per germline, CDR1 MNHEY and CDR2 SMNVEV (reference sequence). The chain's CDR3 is CASSLTGIVSEQYF. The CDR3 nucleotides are TGTGCCAGCAGTCTGACAGGGATTGTTAGCGAGCAGTACTTC.

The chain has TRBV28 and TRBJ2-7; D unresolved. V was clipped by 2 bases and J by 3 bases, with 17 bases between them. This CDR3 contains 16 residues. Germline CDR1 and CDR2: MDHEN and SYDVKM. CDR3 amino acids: CASSLSLGIIHYEQYF. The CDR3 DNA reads TGTGCCAGCAGTTTAAGCCTAGGGATTATCCACTACGAGCAGTACTTC.

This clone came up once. The CDR3 is CASSARTGTSGNEQFF. As DNA, the CDR3 is TGTGCCAGCAGCGCCCGAACCGGGACTAGCGGCAATGAGCAGTTCTTC. The chain is built from TRBV9 and TRBJ2-1, with 11 nucleotides matching TRBD2. The V and J ends lost 3 bases and 6 bases, in that order; junction bases with no gene match: 8. The CDR3 runs 16 residues. Germline CDR1 SGDLS, CDR2 YYNGEE.

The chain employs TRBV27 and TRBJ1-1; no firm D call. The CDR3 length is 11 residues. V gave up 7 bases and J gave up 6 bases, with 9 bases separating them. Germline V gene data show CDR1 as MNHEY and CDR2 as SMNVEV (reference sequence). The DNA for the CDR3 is TGTGCCAGCATACGGGGTTCTGAAGCTTTCTTT. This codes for CASIRGSEAFF.

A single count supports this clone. The CDR3 loop is CASRLTGELFF. DNA for the CDR3: TGTGCCAGCCGTCTGACCGGGGAGCTGTTTTTT. V is TRBV11-2 and J is TRBJ2-2; no firm D call. Germline CDR1 reads SGHAT; CDR2 reads FQNNGV. The CDR3 covers 11 residues. V dropped 8 bases and J dropped 5 bases, with 6 bases sitting between them.

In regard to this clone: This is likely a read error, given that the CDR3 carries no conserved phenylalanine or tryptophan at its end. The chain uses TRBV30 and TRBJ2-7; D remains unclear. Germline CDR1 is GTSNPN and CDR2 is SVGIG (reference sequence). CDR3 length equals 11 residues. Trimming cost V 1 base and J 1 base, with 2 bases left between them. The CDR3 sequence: CAWSGSYEQYL. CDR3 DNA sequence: TGTGCCTGGAGTGGGTCCTACGAGCAGTACCTC.

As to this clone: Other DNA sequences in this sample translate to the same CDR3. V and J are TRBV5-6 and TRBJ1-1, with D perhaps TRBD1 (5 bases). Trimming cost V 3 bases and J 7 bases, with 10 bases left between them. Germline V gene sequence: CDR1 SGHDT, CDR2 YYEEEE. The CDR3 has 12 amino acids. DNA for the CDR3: TGTGCCAGCAGCTCCCTAGGGGTTGAAGCTTTCTTT. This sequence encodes CASSSLGVEAFF. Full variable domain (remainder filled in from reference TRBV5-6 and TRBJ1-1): DAGVTQSPTHLIKTRGQQVTLRCSPKSGHDTVSWYQQALGQGPQFIFQYYEEEERQRGNFPDRFSGHQFPNYSSELNVNALLLGDSALYLCASSSLGVEAFFGQGTRLTVV.

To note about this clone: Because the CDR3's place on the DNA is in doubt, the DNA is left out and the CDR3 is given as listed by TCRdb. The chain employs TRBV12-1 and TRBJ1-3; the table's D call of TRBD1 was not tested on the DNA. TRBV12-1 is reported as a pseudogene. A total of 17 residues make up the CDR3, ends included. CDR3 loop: CASSVNRGFARGNTIYF.

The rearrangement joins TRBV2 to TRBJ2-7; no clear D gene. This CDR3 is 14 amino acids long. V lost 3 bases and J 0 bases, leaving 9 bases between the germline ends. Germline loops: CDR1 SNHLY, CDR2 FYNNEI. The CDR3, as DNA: TGTGCCAGCAGTGAGCTTCGACCCTCCTACGAGCAGTACTTC. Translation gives CASSELRPSYEQYF. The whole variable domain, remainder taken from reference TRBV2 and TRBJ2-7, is EPEVTQTPSHQVTQMGQEVILRCVPISNHLYFYWYRQILGQKVEFLVSFYNNEISEKSEIFDDQFSVERPDGSNFTLKIRSTKLEDSAMYFCASSELRPSYEQYFGPGTRLTVT.

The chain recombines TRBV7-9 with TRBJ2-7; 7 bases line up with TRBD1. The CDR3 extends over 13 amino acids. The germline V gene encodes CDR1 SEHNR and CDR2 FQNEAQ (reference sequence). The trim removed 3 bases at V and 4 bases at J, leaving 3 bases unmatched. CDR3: CASSFETGYEQYF. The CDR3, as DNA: TGTGCCAGCAGCTTCGAGACAGGGTACGAGCAGTACTTC.

The CDR3 nucleotides read TGTGCCAGCCCCCGACAGGGCAACTATGGCTACACCTTC. Translation: CASPRQGNYGYTF. The chain joins TRBV27 to TRBJ1-2; 7 bases fit TRBD1. After removal of 8 bases from V and 2 bases from J, the junction contained 5 bases not matched to a gene. The CDR3 loop spans 13 amino acids. Germline loops: CDR1 MNHEY, CDR2 SMNVEV (reference sequence).

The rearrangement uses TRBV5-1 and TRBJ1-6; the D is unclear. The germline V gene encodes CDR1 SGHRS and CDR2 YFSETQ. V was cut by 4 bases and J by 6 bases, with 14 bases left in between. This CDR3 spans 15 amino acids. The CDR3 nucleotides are TGCGCCAGCAGCACTCAAAGTTTATCTAATTCACCCCTCCACTTT. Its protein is CASSTQSLSNSPLHF.

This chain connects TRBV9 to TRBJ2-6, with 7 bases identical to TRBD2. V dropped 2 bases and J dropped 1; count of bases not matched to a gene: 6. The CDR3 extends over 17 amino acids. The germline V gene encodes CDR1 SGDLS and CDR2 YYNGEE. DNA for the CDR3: TGTGCCAGCAGCGTCGGCGGGGGAACGTCTGGGGCCAACGTCCTGACTTTC. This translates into CASSVGGGTSGANVLTF.

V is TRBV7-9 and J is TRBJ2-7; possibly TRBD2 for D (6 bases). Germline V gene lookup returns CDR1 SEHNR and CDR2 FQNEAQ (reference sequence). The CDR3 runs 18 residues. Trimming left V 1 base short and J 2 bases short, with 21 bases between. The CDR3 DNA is TGTGCCAGCAGCTTAGGTCCGTCTGCGGGGACGGCCACCTACGAGCAGTACTTC. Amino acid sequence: CASSLGPSAGTATYEQYF.

CDR3 sequence reads: CASSVGSMNSYEQYF. CDR3 bases: TGTGCCAGCAGCGTAGGATCCATGAACTCCTACGAGCAGTACTTC. V and J are TRBV9 and TRBJ2-7; D is unresolved. Trimming took 0 bases from V and 0 from J, leaving 10 bases between them. Germline V gene lookup returns CDR1 SGDLS and CDR2 YYNGEE. The CDR3 extends over 15 amino acids.

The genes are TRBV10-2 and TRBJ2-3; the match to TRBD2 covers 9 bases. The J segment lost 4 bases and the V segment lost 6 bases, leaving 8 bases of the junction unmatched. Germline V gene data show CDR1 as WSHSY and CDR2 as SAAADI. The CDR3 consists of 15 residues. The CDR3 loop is CASRTSAGGPDTQYF. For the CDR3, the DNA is TGCGCCAGCAGGACCTCGGCGGGAGGGCCAGATACGCAGTATTTT.

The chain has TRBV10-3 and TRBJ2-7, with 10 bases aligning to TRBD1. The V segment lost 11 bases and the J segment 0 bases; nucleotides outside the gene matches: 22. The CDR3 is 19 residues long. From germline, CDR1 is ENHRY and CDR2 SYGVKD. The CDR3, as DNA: TGTGCCGTCTTAGTGTGGTGGGATGGACAGGGGGACAGCTCCTACGAGCAGTACTTC. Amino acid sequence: CAVLVWWDGQGDSSYEQYF.

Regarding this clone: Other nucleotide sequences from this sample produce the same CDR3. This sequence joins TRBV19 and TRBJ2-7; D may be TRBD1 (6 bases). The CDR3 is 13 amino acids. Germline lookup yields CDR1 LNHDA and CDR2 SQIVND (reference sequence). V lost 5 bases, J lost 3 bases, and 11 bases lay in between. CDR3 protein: CASSPGAGYEQYF. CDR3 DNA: TGTGCCAGTAGTCCAGGGGCCGGCTACGAGCAGTACTTC.

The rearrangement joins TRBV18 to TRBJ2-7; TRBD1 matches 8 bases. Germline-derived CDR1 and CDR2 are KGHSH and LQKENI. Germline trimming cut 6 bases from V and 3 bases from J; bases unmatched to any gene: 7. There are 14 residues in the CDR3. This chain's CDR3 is CASSPAGQDYEQYF. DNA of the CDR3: TGTGCCAGCTCTCCTGCGGGACAGGACTACGAGCAGTACTTC.

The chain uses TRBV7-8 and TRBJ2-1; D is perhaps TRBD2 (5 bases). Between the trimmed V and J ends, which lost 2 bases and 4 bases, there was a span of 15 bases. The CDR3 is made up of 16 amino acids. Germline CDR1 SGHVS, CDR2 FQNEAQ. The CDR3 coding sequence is TGTGCCAGCAGCTTATTTAGCGCAAGTCATTACAATGAGCAGTTCTTC. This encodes CASSLFSASHYNEQFF.

The CDR3 sequence is CASKWALNTEAFF. The CDR3 DNA reads as TGTGCCAGCAAGTGGGCTTTGAACACTGAAGCTTTCTTT. The J gene is TRBJ1-1, the V gene TRBV6-6; D call uncertain. The CDR3 contains 13 residues. Germline loops: CDR1 MNHNY, CDR2 SVGAGI (reference sequence). Trimming pared 7 bases from V and 0 bases from J, leaving 9 bases between.

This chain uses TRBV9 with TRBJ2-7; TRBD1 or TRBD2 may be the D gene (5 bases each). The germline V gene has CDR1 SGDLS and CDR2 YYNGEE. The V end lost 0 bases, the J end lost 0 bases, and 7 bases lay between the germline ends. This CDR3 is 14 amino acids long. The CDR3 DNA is TGTGCCAGCAGCGTAGGGGACGACTCCTACGAGCAGTACTTC. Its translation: CASSVGDDSYEQYF.

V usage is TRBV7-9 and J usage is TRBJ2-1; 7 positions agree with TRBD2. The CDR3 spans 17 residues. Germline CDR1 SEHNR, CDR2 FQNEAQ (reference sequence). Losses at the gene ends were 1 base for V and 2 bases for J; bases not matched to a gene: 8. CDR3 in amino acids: CASSLEDGGGAYNEQFF. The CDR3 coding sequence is TGTGCCAGCAGCTTAGAAGATGGCGGGGGAGCCTACAATGAGCAGTTCTTC.

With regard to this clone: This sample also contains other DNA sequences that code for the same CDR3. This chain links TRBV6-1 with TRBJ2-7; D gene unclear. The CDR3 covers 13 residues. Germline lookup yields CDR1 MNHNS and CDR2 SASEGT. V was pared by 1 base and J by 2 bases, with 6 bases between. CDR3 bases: TGTGCCAGCAGTGAAGGCTTAACCTACGAGCAGTACTTC. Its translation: CASSEGLTYEQYF.